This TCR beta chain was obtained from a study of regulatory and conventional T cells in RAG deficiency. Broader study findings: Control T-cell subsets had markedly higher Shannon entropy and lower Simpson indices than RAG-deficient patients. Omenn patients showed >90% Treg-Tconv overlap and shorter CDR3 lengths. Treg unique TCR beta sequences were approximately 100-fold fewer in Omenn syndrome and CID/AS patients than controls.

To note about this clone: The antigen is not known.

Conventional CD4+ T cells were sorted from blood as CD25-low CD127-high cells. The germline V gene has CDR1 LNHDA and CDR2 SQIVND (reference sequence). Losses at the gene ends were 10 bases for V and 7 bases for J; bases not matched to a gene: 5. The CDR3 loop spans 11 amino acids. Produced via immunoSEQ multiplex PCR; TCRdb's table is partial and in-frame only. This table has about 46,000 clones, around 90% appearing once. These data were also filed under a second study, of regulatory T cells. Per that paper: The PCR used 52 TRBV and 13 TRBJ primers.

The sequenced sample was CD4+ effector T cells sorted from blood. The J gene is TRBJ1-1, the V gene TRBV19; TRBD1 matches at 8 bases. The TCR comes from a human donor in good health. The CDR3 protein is CATTGGNEAFF. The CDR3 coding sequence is TGTGCCACAACAGGGGGAAATGAAGCTTTCTTT.